This TCR beta chain is drawn from a study of blood T cell repertoires in COVID-19. The authors' processing: Counts of nucleated cells, estimated from reference gene primer amplification, were obtained. Produced via immunoSEQ multiplex PCR; TCRdb's table is partial and in-frame only. The D gene and trimming were derived from the DNA, and the V and J assignments and clone size from that table. Among fewer than 600,000 clones listed, 80% to 90% were seen once. The CDR3 extends over 21 amino acids. V shed 3 bases, J shed 4 bases, and the junction held 21 bases outside the gene matches. CDR1 and CDR2 from the germline V gene are LGHDT and YNNKEL (reference sequence).

V usage is TRBV3-1 (or the pseudogene TRBV3-2) and J usage is TRBJ2-7; 13 positions match TRBD2. This receptor was taken from a man in his late teens or twenties with COVID-19, enrolled during active disease. Sequencing was performed on peripheral blood. CDR3 region: CASSQRTSGRGQRFDPYEQYF. Here the CDR3 DNA reads TGTGCCAGCAGCCAGAGGACTAGCGGGAGAGGGCAGCGATTCGACCCTTACGAGCAGTACTTC.